This T cell receptor beta chain came from a study of cytotoxic CD8 clonotypes in ibrutinib-treated CLL (dated by TCRdb to the early 2020s). Study-level background: The cohort had 11 relapsed/refractory and around 16 treatment-naive patients; 17 to 18 were IGHV unmutated. Response samples were taken after a median of 12 months on treatment, ranging from about 6 to 40 months. An average of approximately 260,000 productive templates and 80,000 to 95,000 productive rearrangements was obtained per sample. Of the 70 to 90 people in the trial, around 25 had longitudinal samples available. Cryopreserved peripheral blood mononuclear cells were obtained before treatment, at response, and at either sustained remission or disease progression. Patients were still on ibrutinib when every remission and progressive disease sample was collected. Responses were partial in around 25 patients and complete in 2; after median approximately 5.5 years follow-up, around 15 stayed in remission and roughly twelve progressed.

General conclusions and limits of the study: Public clonotypes were rare and either contracted or stayed stable during treatment, and the rise in clonality at ibrutinib response reflected the expansion of private clonotypes. At baseline, clonality was higher than in age-matched healthy donors and showed a strong correlation with circulating CD8+ T-cell counts. Sustained-remission and progressing patients did not have matched sampling times, and lymph node repertoires were not examined. At ibrutinib response clonality went up, during sustained remission it held steady, and at progression it dropped back toward baseline.

The goal of deep resolution MiSeq sequencing was a depth between 1 in 1 million and 1 in 200,000 T cells, and coverage averaged 10x per clonotype. The immunoSEQ hsTCRB Kit was used to generate the TCR beta libraries. In the original analysis: ImmunoSEQ Data Assistant and ImmunoSEQ Analyzer were used for data analysis, and V, D and J genes were assigned according to IMGT definitions. Clonality, which ranges from 0 to 1, was calculated by subtracting the normalized Shannon entropy of productive rearrangement frequencies from one. Only overrepresented clonotypes making up at least 0.05% of the repertoire of each patient were included in the public clonotype analysis. Repertoires from about a dozen age-matched healthy donors in immuneACCESS were used as clonality controls. Held by TCRdb, this immuneACCESS table contains in-frame sequences only and omits some clones. Under half of the omission traces to an unresolved V gene where checked; the cause of the rest is unknown. V and J calls and clone size are those listed in that table; D and trimming were worked out from the DNA. Recorded for this sample are about 150,000 clones; 75% to 80% of them occurred a single time. The ten largest clonotypes hold just over 5% of the sample.

V has 4 bases trimmed and J has 4 bases trimmed; junction bases matching no gene number 10. CDR1 and CDR2 are drawn from the germline V gene: SGHDT, YYEEEE. The CDR3 runs 16 residues from the cysteine to the phenylalanine. Only the CDR3 DNA stays, 48 bases, in frame from base 1. Ten or more counts support this clone. Its antigen is not yet known. Base qualities are not recorded, but no much larger clone differs from it by a single base. The time point tag for this specimen amounts to: 20 to 30 months on ibrutinib. For TCR beta library preparation, about 2 micrograms of genomic DNA was extracted from cryopreserved PBMCs. Longitudinal blood samples from CLL patients on ibrutinib monotherapy were analyzed using high-throughput TCR beta sequencing. The patients took part in an open-label, single-center phase 2 trial of ibrutinib monotherapy.

Rearrangement joined TRBV5-6 to TRBJ2-2; 7 central nucleotides agree with TRBD2. The specimen was PBMCs, collected after 24 months of ibrutinib treatment. This TCR came from a human donor with chronic lymphocytic leukemia. The CDR3 loop reads CASSLLAEGGTGELFF. The DNA is as follows: TGTGCCAGCAGCCTTCTAGCGGAAGGCGGCACCGGGGAGCTGTTTTTT.